The rows below give T cell receptor beta chains drawn from one sample of a study of cytomegalovirus exposure and HLA in healthy donors. This table comes from immunoSEQ multiplex PCR, and its TCRdb copy is limited to in-frame clones, with some not included. The repertoire holds some 130,000 clones, with around 72% as singletons. The sequencing input was PBMCs. These receptors were collected from a middle-aged man in good health and CMV-seropositive. The CDR3 runs from the conserved cysteine through the conserved F or W. Each record gives: clone size, D gene, J gene, V gene, CDR3 DNA, CDR3 protein. D genes are given only for firm matches. Some rows mark clone size as missing; the rest say once, few, many or name a class of expanded clone.

few,-,TRBJ2-2,TRBV19,TGTGCCAGTAGTTCCCGAAGGGGGGGGCTGGCCGGGGAGCTGTTTTTT,CASSSRRGGLAGELFF
-,-,TRBJ1-1,TRBV18,TGTGCCAGCTCACCAGGGCTAAGCACTGAAGCTTTCTTT,CASSPGLSTEAFF
-,-,TRBJ1-1,TRBV5-6,TGTGCCAGCAGCAACCTACCAGGGATTTCCACTGAAGCTTTCTTT,CASSNLPGISTEAFF
-,-,TRBJ1-4,TRBV7-2,TGTGCCAGCAGCCCCGACAGGAGTCGGTCGGCGGGACTGTTTTTT,CASSPDRSRSAGLFF
-,TRBD2,TRBJ2-5,TRBV18,TGTGCCAGCTCACCTAGACTAGCGGGAGCCCCAGAGACCCAGTACTTC,CASSPRLAGAPETQYF
-,TRBD1,TRBJ2-4,TRBV5-6,TGTGCCAGCAGCGAGGCAGGGGGCCGGGGGCCCAAAAACATTCAGTACTTC,CASSEAGGRGPKNIQYF
once,-,TRBJ2-7,TRBV6-5,TGTGCCAGCAGTTCCCGGGATATTACGGTGGAGCAGTACTTC,CASSSRDITVEQYF
-,-,TRBJ2-5,TRBV18,TGTGCCAGCGCCGCCCGACAGCAGGAGACCCAGTACTTC,CASAARQQETQYF
-,-,TRBJ2-7,TRBV7-3,TGTGCCAGCAGCGCCGACAGGAGATCCTACGAGCAGTACTTC,CASSADRRSYEQYF
once,-,TRBJ1-2,TRBV6-5,TGTGCCAGCAGTTACTCGTACAGGGAGTTGGGGACCTTC,CASSYSYRELGTF
-,-,TRBJ2-7,TRBV5-1,TGCGCCAGCAGCTTGTCAGGGTCCCCGTACGAGCAGTACTTC,CASSLSGSPYEQYF
-,-,TRBJ2-7,TRBV27,TGTGCCAGCAGTTTTGAGCGCTCCTACGAGCAGTACTTC,CASSFERSYEQYF
-,TRBD2,TRBJ2-1,TRBV6-4,TGTGCCAGCAGTCGTCTAGCGGGAGGGTACAATGAGCAGTTCTTC,CASSRLAGGYNEQFF
-,TRBD2,TRBJ2-2,TRBV19,TGTGCCAGTAGTAAACCGGGACTAGACACCGGGGAGCTGTTTTTT,CASSKPGLDTGELFF
-,TRBD1,TRBJ1-5,TRBV18,TGTGCCAGCTCACCACTCGGACAGGGGAGCAATCAGCCCCAGCATTTT,CASSPLGQGSNQPQHF
-,TRBD1,TRBJ1-2,TRBV5-5,TGTGCCAGCAGCTCTTCCCCCAACAGGGGAACCTATGGCTACACCTTC,CASSSSPNRGTYGYTF
-,-,TRBJ2-5,TRBV7-9,TGTGCCAGCAGCTTTAGACAAGGTGGGGCCGCCCAAGAGACCCAGTACTTC,CASSFRQGGAAQETQYF
-,TRBD1,TRBJ1-1,TRBV6-5,TGTGCCAGCAGACGAGACGGGACAGGGGCCAAAGCTTTCTTT,CASRRDGTGAKAFF
once,-,TRBJ1-5,TRBV6-1,TGTGCCAGCAGTTCGGACAGTTATAGCAATCAGCCCCAGCATTTT,CASSSDSYSNQPQHF
once,-,TRBJ1-2,TRBV7-8,TGTGCCAGCAGCCTTTACGGGGGAGCTAACTATGGCTACACCTTC,CASSLYGGANYGYTF
-,-,TRBJ2-6,TRBV19,TGTGCCAGTAGTATTGGGGCACCCTCCTCTCCCGGGGCCAACGTCCTGACTTTC,CASSIGAPSSPGANVLTF
-,TRBD1,TRBJ2-3,TRBV11-2,TGTGCCAGCAGCTTATACGGGACAGGCATCACAGATACGCAGTATTTT,CASSLYGTGITDTQYF
-,-,TRBJ2-2,TRBV29-1,TGCAGCGTTCGGCGGATGACTTCGGAGCTGTTTTTT,CSVRRMTSELFF
-,TRBD2,TRBJ2-1,TRBV27,TGTGCCAGCAGTTTAGCGGGAGGGAGAATGGGTGAGCAGTTCTTC,CASSLAGGRMGEQFF
-,-,TRBJ2-2,TRBV19,TGTGCCAGTAGTATGCGCATAGTGAACACCGGGGAGCTGTTTTTT,CASSMRIVNTGELFF
-,TRBD2,TRBJ2-3,TRBV25-1,TGTGCCAGCAGTGAACTAGCGGGAACCACAGATACGCAGTATTTT,CASSELAGTTDTQYF
-,-,TRBJ2-2,TRBV2,TGTGCCAGCAGTGATCATGGTCGACAGGTGAACACCGGGGAGCTGTTTTTT,CASSDHGRQVNTGELFF
-,-,TRBJ2-2,TRBV7-2,TGTGCCAGCAGCTTAAGCCACCTAGCTAAGTGGGGGGAGCTGTTTTTT,CASSLSHLAKWGELFF
once,TRBD1,TRBJ1-2,TRBV5-1,TGCGCCAGCAGCTTGGGGGACAGGGGGAGCGGCTACACCTTC,CASSLGDRGSGYTF
-,TRBD2,TRBJ2-7,TRBV7-2,TGTGCCAGCAGCCCAATCGTGGGGGGGTCGAGGGGATACGAGCAGTACTTC,CASSPIVGGSRGYEQYF
-,-,TRBJ2-5,TRBV5-6,TGTGCTAGCAGCTGGCCAGGAGGCGAGGAGACCCAGTACTTC,CASSWPGGEETQYF
-,-,TRBJ1-1,TRBV14,TGTGCCAGCAGCCAACAAAAGGGAGTTACTGAAGCTTTCTTT,CASSQQKGVTEAFF
-,TRBD1,TRBJ1-4,TRBV11-2,TGTGCCAGCAGCTCCCGGAGGGACAGAGGTAGTCGCAATGAAAAACTGTTTTTT,CASSSRRDRGSRNEKLFF
-,TRBD2,TRBJ2-3,TRBV5-1,TGCGCCAGCAGCTTGGGACTAGCGGGAGTTCCGGGAGATACGCAGTATTTT,CASSLGLAGVPGDTQYF
-,TRBD1,TRBJ2-5,TRBV7-2,TGTGCCAGCACCACCCACCCGGGACAGGAATTAACCCAGTACTTC,CASTTHPGQELTQYF
-,-,TRBJ1-2,TRBV18,TGTGCCAGCTCACCAATTCCACAGGGTTACGAAGGCTACACCTTC,CASSPIPQGYEGYTF
-,-,TRBJ2-2,TRBV2,TGTGCCAGCGGGGGGGGCCTCCTCACCGGGGAGCTGTTTTTT,CASGGGLLTGELFF
-,-,TRBJ1-1,TRBV6-1,TGTGCCAGCACTATAAACAGGGCTCAAGCTTTCTTT,CASTINRAQAFF
-,-,TRBJ2-3,TRBV5-4,TGTGCCAGCAGCTCTTCTCCGTCAGATACGCAGTATTTT,CASSSSPSDTQYF
-,-,TRBJ1-2,TRBV18,TGTGCCAGCTCACCAACCAGGGGAGCTAACTATGGCTACACCTTC,CASSPTRGANYGYTF
-,-,TRBJ1-2,TRBV9,TGTGCCAGCAGCGTAGCTACGGGGAGCGGGCGCTACACCTTC,CASSVATGSGRYTF
-,-,TRBJ2-5,TRBV27,TGTGCCAGCAGTTTCAGTTTCCCGGAGACCCAGTACTTC,CASSFSFPETQYF
-,TRBD2,TRBJ2-1,TRBV11-1,TGTGCCAGCAGCTTAGGGGGTAGCGGGAGGTACAATGAGCAGTTCTTC,CASSLGGSGRYNEQFF
-,-,TRBJ2-7,TRBV19,TGTGCCAGTACTGAGCAGGGGGGCAATGTCTACGAGCAGTACTTC,CASTEQGGNVYEQYF
-,-,TRBJ1-5,TRBV6-1,TGTGCCAGCAGTGAAGCGAGCGGTTTTAGCAATCAGCCCCAGCATTTT,CASSEASGFSNQPQHF
-,-,TRBJ1-4,TRBV12-5,TGTGCTAGTGGTTTGGGACACGGCTATGAAAAACTGTTTTTT,CASGLGHGYEKLFF
-,-,TRBJ2-1,TRBV6-6,TGTGCCAGCAGTCCCGAGATTGCATACAATGAGCAGTTCTTC,CASSPEIAYNEQFF
few,TRBD2,TRBJ2-1,TRBV6-5,TGTGCCAGCAGTTACTCACTAGCGGGGGGGCGGGATGAGCAGTTCTTC,CASSYSLAGGRDEQFF
-,-,TRBJ1-4,TRBV7-8,TGTGCCAGCAGCTTAGCACAGGGTCCTGAAAAACTGTTTTTT,CASSLAQGPEKLFF